These 18 T cell receptor beta chains were all obtained from the same sample, sequenced in a study of cytomegalovirus exposure and HLA in healthy donors. PCR primers comprised 60 Vbeta and 13 Jbeta primers. Sequencing was performed with immunoSEQ multiplex PCR; in TCRdb, only in-frame clones are kept and a portion is missing. There are 150,000 to 200,000 clones in the sample; around 80% occur only once, and 13% lies in the top ten. Sequencing input: PBMCs. Receptors originate from a woman in her 50s in good health and CMV-seropositive.

The chain combines TRBV5-1 with TRBJ2-2; D not resolved. The V and J ends lost 5 bases and 0 bases respectively, with 8 bases between them. CDR1 and CDR2 from the germline V gene are SGHRS and YFSETQ. The CDR3 consists of 14 residues. The CDR3 sequence: CASRPSTNTGELFF. CDR3 DNA: TGCGCCAGCAGACCATCTACGAACACCGGGGAGCTGTTTTTT. The whole variable domain, remainder taken from reference TRBV5-1 and TRBJ2-2, is KAGVTQTPRYLIKTRGQQVTLSCSPISGHRSVSWYQQTPGQGLQFLFEYFSETQRNKGNFPGRFSGRQFSNSRSEMNVSTLELGDSALYLCASRPSTNTGELFFGEGSRLTVL.

J is TRBJ2-1 and V is TRBV7-6, with 8 bases identical to TRBD2. The V segment lost 1 base and the J segment 3 bases; nucleotides outside the gene matches: 5. Germline loops: CDR1 SGHVS, CDR2 FNYEAQ. This CDR3 region has 16 residues. CDR3 sequence: CASSLGERGIYNEQFF. The CDR3 nucleotides read TGTGCCAGCAGCTTAGGGGAGCGGGGGATCTACAATGAGCAGTTCTTC.

The gene calls are TRBV2 and TRBJ2-7; TRBD1 aligns across 9 bases. The germline CDR1 and CDR2 sequences are SNHLY and FYNNEI. CDR3 length: 13 residues. After removal of 8 bases from V and 7 bases from J, the junction contained 9 bases not matched to a gene. As DNA, the CDR3 is TGTGCCAGCCCGGGACAGGGCGGGCGGGAGCAGTACTTC. Translated: CASPGQGGREQYF.

The gene calls are TRBV18 and TRBJ1-2; 8 nucleotides agree with TRBD1. V shed 3 bases and J 4 bases; nucleotides not matched to a gene: 7. The CDR3 spans 15 residues. Germline V gene sequence: CDR1 KGHSH, CDR2 LQKENI. The CDR3 region is CASSPSGQGGYGYTF. CDR3 nucleotide sequence: TGTGCCAGCTCACCTTCTGGACAGGGCGGCTATGGCTACACCTTC.

This clone occurred once. The DNA of the CDR3 is TGTGCCAGCAGCTTGGTCCTATCAGGGGGTACGCAGTATTTT. Protein product: CASSLVLSGGTQYF. V is TRBV5-5 and J is TRBJ2-3, with 7 bases identical to TRBD1. The CDR3 is 14 residues long. Germline V lookup: CDR1 SGHKS, CDR2 YYEKEE (reference sequence). After removal of 0 bases from V and 8 bases from J, the junction contained 6 bases not matched to a gene.

This clone was observed a single time. This chain uses TRBV2 with TRBJ1-5; D may be TRBD1 (6 bases). From germline, CDR1 is SNHLY and CDR2 FYNNEI. The V and J ends lost 6 bases and 5 bases respectively, with 14 bases between them. This CDR3 has 14 residues. The CDR3: CASSPGGGHQPQHF. The CDR3 region has the DNA TGTGCCAGCAGCCCTGGGGGGGGGCATCAGCCCCAGCATTTT.

The gene calls are TRBV7-9 and TRBJ2-5; maybe TRBD2 (5 bases). V lost 5 bases and J lost 5, with 15 bases in between. CDR1 SEHNR and CDR2 FQNEAQ come from the germline V gene (reference sequence). CDR3 size: 14 residues. The CDR3 DNA reads TGTGCCAGCAGCCCACTGATATCGGGGGAGACCCAGTACTTC. This gives the protein CASSPLISGETQYF.

The V call is TRBV19, the J call TRBJ1-5; 9 nucleotides agree with TRBD1. V lost 6 bases to trimming and J lost 5 bases; unmatched junction nucleotides: 2. Germline lookup yields CDR1 LNHDA and CDR2 SQIVND (reference sequence). The length of the CDR3 is 13 residues. The CDR3 DNA reads TGTGCCAGTAGCAGACAGGGGGATCAGCCCCAGCATTTT. Amino acid sequence: CASSRQGDQPQHF.

The DNA of the CDR3 is TGTGCCAGCAGCCCAGGGGGAGCGGGGGGAGGAGATACGCAGTATTTT. Protein product: CASSPGGAGGGDTQYF. The V call is TRBV9, the J call TRBJ2-3; TRBD2 aligns across 9 bases. V lost 4 bases and J lost 5; bases outside the gene matches: 11. Germline V gene lookup returns CDR1 SGDLS and CDR2 YYNGEE. The CDR3 is made up of 16 amino acids.

DNA for the CDR3: TGTGCCTGGAGTGTAGGCGACAACTCACCCCTCCACTTT. Translating it yields CAWSVGDNSPLHF. The chain is built from TRBV30 and TRBJ1-6; no clear D gene. Germline V gene lookup returns CDR1 GTSNPN and CDR2 SVGIG (reference sequence). V was shortened by 0 bases and J by 10 bases, with 10 bases between the two germline ends. This CDR3 has 13 amino acids.

The chain has TRBV4-2 and TRBJ1-1; 9 bases are a match to TRBD1. Trimming cost V 6 bases and J 7 bases; bases outside gene matches: 12. CDR3 size: 15 residues. Germline V CDR1 and CDR2: LGHNA, YNFKEQ. In nucleotides, the CDR3 is TGTGCCAGCAGGGTAGGGACAGGGTCGGGGTTTGAAGCTTTCTTT. It translates to CASRVGTGSGFEAFF.

The chain joins TRBV19 to TRBJ1-4, with 9 bases that match TRBD1. V shed 3 bases and J 0 bases; nucleotides not matched to a gene: 5. The CDR3 is made up of 17 amino acids. Germline V gene sequence: CDR1 LNHDA, CDR2 SQIVND (reference sequence). The CDR3 spells CASSIRDRDATNEKLFF. For the CDR3, the DNA is TGTGCCAGTAGTATCCGGGACAGGGATGCAACTAATGAAAAACTGTTTTTT.

This sequence joins TRBV5-1 and TRBJ2-3, with a tentative D call TRBD1 (5 bases). Germline CDR1 reads SGHRS; CDR2 reads YFSETQ. The V end lost 0 bases, the J end lost 6 bases, and 5 bases lay between the germline ends. CDR3 length: 12 amino acids. The chain's CDR3 is CASSLDRDTQYF. The DNA of the CDR3 is TGCGCCAGCAGCTTGGACAGGGATACGCAGTATTTT.

This clone was recorded many times. The rearrangement links TRBV25-1 to TRBJ2-1; D remains ambiguous. V lost 3 bases, J lost 9 bases, and 9 bases lay in between. CDR1 MGHDK and CDR2 SYGVNS come from the germline V gene. The CDR3 sequence is 12 residues long. The CDR3 DNA is TGTGCCAGCAGTGACTTGTCGGGTGAGCAGTTCTTC. Translated, it gives CASSDLSGEQFF.

The chain is built from TRBV14 and TRBJ1-3; 10 bases map to TRBD1. From germline, CDR1 is SGHDN and CDR2 FVKESK. The CDR3 is made up of 17 amino acids. The ends lost 2 bases at V and 1 base at J; junction bases unmatched: 5. As DNA, the CDR3 is TGTGCCAGCAGCCAACGGACAGGGGGAAGGTCTGGAAACACCATATATTTT. Its protein product is CASSQRTGGRSGNTIYF.

The chain employs TRBV7-3 and TRBJ2-5, with 8 bases that match TRBD1. The junction had 6 bases not matched to a gene; V was cut back by 5 bases and J by 4 bases. CDR1 is SGHTA, CDR2 FQGTGA, per germline. This CDR3 comprises 14 residues. CDR3 residues: CASSRRGPGETQYF. The CDR3 DNA is TGTGCCAGCAGCCGCAGGGGGCCTGGAGAGACCCAGTACTTC.

The gene calls are TRBV5-1 and TRBJ2-1; 7 bases are shared with TRBD1. The J segment lost 8 bases and the V segment lost 3 bases, leaving 11 bases of the junction unmatched. Germline V gene sequence: CDR1 SGHRS, CDR2 YFSETQ. The CDR3 spans 15 residues. In DNA, the CDR3 is TGCGCCAGCAGCTCTGGACAGGTTGAGACACATGAGCAGTTCTTC. This encodes CASSSGQVETHEQFF.

This chain uses TRBV5-1 with TRBJ2-7, with D perhaps matching TRBD2 (5 bases). CDR3 size: 14 residues. V gave up 4 bases and J gave up 3 bases, with 14 bases separating them. From germline, CDR1 is SGHRS and CDR2 YFSETQ. The CDR3 is CASSVASRIYEQYF. The CDR3 coding sequence is TGCGCCAGCAGCGTAGCGTCCAGGATCTACGAGCAGTACTTC.